A selection of T cell receptor beta chains follows, all from one sample in a study of cytomegalovirus exposure and HLA in healthy donors. Here immunoSEQ multiplex PCR was the method, and the copy in TCRdb shows in-frame clones only, minus some. The sample has around 70,000 clones; roughly nine tenths are singletons. Sequencing was carried out using PBMCs. The source of these receptors is a man between 18 and 29 years old in good health and CMV-seronegative. The CDR3 runs from the conserved cysteine through the conserved F or W. A D gene is named only where the DNA matches it firmly. Not every row has a clone size; where given, it reads once, few, many or a size class.

V gene,J gene,D gene,clone size,CDR3 length,CDR3 DNA,CDR3 protein
TRBV28,TRBJ2-1,TRBD2,-,15,TGTGCCAGCAGTTTGCGGGAGGGCCTATACAATGAGCAGTTCTTC,CASSLREGLYNEQFF
TRBV10-3,TRBJ2-3,TRBD2,-,18,TGTGCCATCAGTCCCCAGATGTACTCGACTAGCGGGAATGATACGCAGTATTTT,CAISPQMYSTSGNDTQYF
TRBV11-3,TRBJ2-1,TRBD1,few,17,TGTGCCAGCAGCACGCGACAGGGTAGGTTGAACTACAATGAGCAGTTCTTC,CASSTRQGRLNYNEQFF
TRBV6-5,TRBJ2-7,-,-,14,TGTGCCAGCACCAAACCAACTGGGAGGCACGAGCAGTACTTC,CASTKPTGRHEQYF
TRBV9,TRBJ2-1,-,-,15,TGTGCCAGCAGCTATAGCGGAGACTCCTACAATGAGCAGTTCTTC,CASSYSGDSYNEQFF
TRBV6-5,TRBJ1-5,-,-,13,TGTGCCAGCAGTTACCGGGGGGGTCAGCCCCAGCATTTT,CASSYRGGQPQHF
TRBV7-9,TRBJ1-1,-,-,13,TGTGCCAGCAGGATAGGCGCAGGGGCGGAAGGTTTCTTT,CASRIGAGAEGFF
TRBV9,TRBJ2-4,-,-,22,TGTGCCAGCAGCGTAGGGTCGGGGTCGCGGGAGATTATCATAGGGGGGAGAAACATTCAGTACTTC,CASSVGSGSREIIIGGRNIQYF
TRBV6-5,TRBJ2-7,-,-,15,TGTGCCAGCAGCCACTCAGGTGCAGGATTCTACGAGCAGTACTTC,CASSHSGAGFYEQYF
TRBV6-4,TRBJ2-7,-,-,14,TGTGCCAGCAGTCCCCGGGACTTCTACTACGAGCAGTACTTC,CASSPRDFYYEQYF
TRBV6-4,TRBJ2-1,TRBD2,-,16,TGTGCCAGCAGGGAGTCTAGCGGGGACTCCTACAATGAGCAGTTCTTC,CASRESSGDSYNEQFF
TRBV11-2,TRBJ2-7,TRBD2,-,17,TGTGCCAGCAGCTCCGAATCGACTAGCGGGAGGTGGTACGAGCAGTACTTC,CASSSESTSGRWYEQYF
TRBV11-2,TRBJ1-2,TRBD1,-,15,TGTGCCAGCAGCTTAGTCGCAGGGGGTAGCTATGGCTACACCTTC,CASSLVAGGSYGYTF
TRBV16,TRBJ2-1,TRBD2,-,16,TGTGCCAGCAGCCAACAGGGACTAGCGGGAGACAATGAGCAGTTCTTC,CASSQQGLAGDNEQFF
TRBV7-2,TRBJ1-1,-,-,14,TGTGCCAGCAGCTTAGGACCCGGGAGGACTGAAGCTTTCTTT,CASSLGPGRTEAFF
TRBV5-4,TRBJ2-7,TRBD2,-,15,TGTGCCAGCAGCTTTGATAGCGGGAGGGCCTACGAGCAGTACTTC,CASSFDSGRAYEQYF
TRBV28,TRBJ1-1,-,-,13,TGTGCCACCCTCAAGAGACCCGGGACAGAAGCTTTCTTT,CATLKRPGTEAFF
TRBV5-1,TRBJ1-3,-,once,16,TGCGCCAGCAGCTTGAGCGCCGGGAGCGCTGGAAACACCATATATTTT,CASSLSAGSAGNTIYF
TRBV15,TRBJ1-5,-,-,16,TGTGCCACCACGTCGGGGGGGCTCCGGTTCAATCAGCCCCAGCATTTT,CATTSGGLRFNQPQHF
TRBV6-6,TRBJ2-1,TRBD2,-,14,TGTGCCAGCAGTTACACTAGCGGGACCAATGAGCAGTTCTTC,CASSYTSGTNEQFF
TRBV7-9,TRBJ2-5,-,-,15,TGTGCCAGCAGCTCCCAGGGATTGTACCAAGAGACCCAGTACTTC,CASSSQGLYQETQYF
TRBV28,TRBJ1-1,TRBD1,-,16,TGTGCCAGCGGGGCTTCGGGACAGGGGAGGGACACTGAAGCTTTCTTT,CASGASGQGRDTEAFF
TRBV6-7,TRBJ1-5,-,once,18,TGTGCCAGCAGAATACACATGACAGTTGGGGGCAAGAATCAGCCCCAGCATTTT,CASRIHMTVGGKNQPQHF
TRBV25-1,TRBJ1-2,-,-,13,TGTGCCAGCAGTGGGACAGAGAGGGGTGGCTACACCTTC,CASSGTERGGYTF
TRBV5-4,TRBJ1-2,TRBD1,-,12,TGTGCCAGCAGTATCAGGGGGCAGGGCTACACCTTC,CASSIRGQGYTF
TRBV7-9,TRBJ2-7,-,-,14,TGTGCCAGCAGCCCCCTGGGGGGGCTGTACGAGCAGTACTTC,CASSPLGGLYEQYF
TRBV6-5,TRBJ2-1,-,-,15,TGTGCCAGCAGTTACTCGTTAAATTTAGATACTGAGCAGTTCTTC,CASSYSLNLDTEQFF